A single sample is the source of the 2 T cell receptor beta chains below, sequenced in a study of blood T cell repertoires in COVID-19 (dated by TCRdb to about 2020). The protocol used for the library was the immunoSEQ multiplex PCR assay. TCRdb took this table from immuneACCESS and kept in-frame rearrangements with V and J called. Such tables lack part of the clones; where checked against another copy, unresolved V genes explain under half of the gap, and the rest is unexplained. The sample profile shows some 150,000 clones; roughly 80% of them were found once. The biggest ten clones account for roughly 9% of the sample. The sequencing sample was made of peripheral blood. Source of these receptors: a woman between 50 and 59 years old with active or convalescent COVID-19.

CDR3 DNA: TGTGCCAGCAGCTCCCCCCGCCAGGGGCAGACCTACGAGCAGTACTTC. It yields the protein CASSSPRQGQTYEQYF. The chain uses TRBV5-4 and TRBJ2-7, with a tentative D call TRBD1 (6 bases). The CDR3 loop spans 16 amino acids. Germline lookup yields CDR1 SGHNT and CDR2 YYREEE (reference sequence). V dropped 3 bases and J dropped 2 bases, with 18 bases sitting between them.

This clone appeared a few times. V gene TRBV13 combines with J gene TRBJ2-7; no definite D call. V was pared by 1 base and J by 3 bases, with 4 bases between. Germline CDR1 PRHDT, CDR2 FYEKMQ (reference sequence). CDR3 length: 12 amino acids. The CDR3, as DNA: TGTGCCAGCAGCTTAGACGGCTACGAGCAGTACTTC. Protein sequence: CASSLDGYEQYF.